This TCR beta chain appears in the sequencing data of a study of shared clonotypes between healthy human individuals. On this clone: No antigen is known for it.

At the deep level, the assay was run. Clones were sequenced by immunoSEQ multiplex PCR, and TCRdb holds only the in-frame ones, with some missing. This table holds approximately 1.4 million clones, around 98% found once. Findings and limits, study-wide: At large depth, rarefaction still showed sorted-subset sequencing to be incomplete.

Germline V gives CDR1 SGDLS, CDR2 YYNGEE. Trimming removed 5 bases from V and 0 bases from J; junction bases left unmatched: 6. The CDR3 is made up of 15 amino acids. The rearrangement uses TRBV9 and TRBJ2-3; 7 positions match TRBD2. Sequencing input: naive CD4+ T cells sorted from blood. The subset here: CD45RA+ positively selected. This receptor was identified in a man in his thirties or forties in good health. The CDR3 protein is CASRERGLSTDTQYF. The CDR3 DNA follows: TGTGCCAGCAGAGAGCGGGGACTTAGCACAGATACGCAGTATTTT. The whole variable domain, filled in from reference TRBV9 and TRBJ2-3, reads DSGVTQTPKHLITATGQRVTLRCSPRSGDLSVYWYQQSLDQGLQFLIQYYNGEERAKGNILERFSAQQFPDLHSELNLSSLELGDSALYFCASRERGLSTDTQYFGPGTRLTVL.